Reported below is one T cell receptor (beta chain). The data derive from a study of shared clonotypes between healthy human individuals. This CDR3 is built from 17 residues. Germline V gene data show CDR1 as MDHEN and CDR2 as SYDVKM. Unmatched junction bases numbered 9, after V lost 5 bases and J lost 6 bases. Assay: immunoSEQ multiplex PCR; the TCRdb copy retains only in-frame clones and omits some. Of roughly 2,500,000 clones listed, 93% are singletons. The gene calls are TRBV28 and TRBJ2-1; 14 bases line up with TRBD2. The specimen was naive CD4+ T cells from PBMCs. Subset: CD45RA+ positively selected. This TCR derives from a man between 18 and 29 years old in good health. Some clones in this sample may be carry-over from other donors' samples. This CDR3 reads CASSPRLAGGQGNEQFF. The CDR3 nucleotides read TGTGCCAGCAGTCCGAGACTAGCGGGGGGGCAAGGCAATGAGCAGTTCTTC.